Reported below is one T cell receptor beta chain. Its antigen is undetermined. A read error may be the cause here, since a much bigger clone is one base away. Time point specified: newly diagnosed GD, antithyroid drugs for less than 3 months. RNA extracted from PBMCs served as the sequencing template. These data originate in a study of regulatory T cells in long-lasting Graves disease. Study-wide context: Graves' patients diagnosed newly had used antithyroid drugs under 3 months. Study findings and constraints: For persistent Graves' patients, TCR diversity was lower than for newly diagnosed ones.

iRepertoire HTBI primers and Arm-PCR of CDR3 regions built TCR beta libraries. Via MiXCR, TCRdb re-called the multiplex PCR reads, giving one row per CDR3 protein. The sample records under 500,000 distinct CDR3 sequences, 16% being singletons. Germline V lookup: CDR1 MNHEY, CDR2 SMNVEV (reference sequence). This CDR3 is built from 12 residues. These data were also filed under a second study, of T cells in Graves' hyperthyroidism and ophthalmopathy. That work states: Ophthalmopathy prediction by the model preceded onset by a median roughly 6 months.

This sequence originates from a woman aged 30 to 39 with Graves disease. This chain connects TRBV27 to TRBJ1-1, with D tentatively TRBD1 (5 bases). This specimen was peripheral blood mononuclear cells (PBMCs), taken at new diagnosis, from a patient treated with antithyroid drugs. In DNA, the CDR3 is TGTGCCAACAGTCGCCCAGGGTTGGAAGCTTTCTTT. Its translation is CANSRPGLEAFF.